This T cell receptor (beta chain) was sequenced for a study of shared clonotypes between healthy human individuals. Regarding the study as a whole: Compared with memory subsets, naive subsets generally had larger estimated richness. Lower generation probabilities were found for non-shared clonotypes than for those shared by all four donors. Rarefaction showed sorted-subset sequencing was incomplete despite large depth.

Notes on this clone: The target antigen is unknown.

TCRdb's copy holds only in-frame clones and misses some; the assay was immunoSEQ multiplex PCR. The data show around 1.4 million clones, approximately 98.5% seen once. V was trimmed by 1 base and J by 3 bases, leaving 10 bases between them. The germline gives CDR1 SGHAT, CDR2 FQNNGV. The CDR3 length is 14 residues. The authors divided CD4+ cells into CD45RA+ naive and CD45RA-negative memory subsets. This sequence was found in a man aged 25 to 45 in good health. The sequenced material came from naive CD4+ T cells sorted from blood. Subset given: CD45RA+ positively selected. V usage is TRBV11-2 and J usage is TRBJ2-7; no definite D call. The DNA of the CDR3 is TGTGCCAGCAGCTTAGTACCCAGCTTCTACGAGCAGTACTTC. Its protein is CASSLVPSFYEQYF.